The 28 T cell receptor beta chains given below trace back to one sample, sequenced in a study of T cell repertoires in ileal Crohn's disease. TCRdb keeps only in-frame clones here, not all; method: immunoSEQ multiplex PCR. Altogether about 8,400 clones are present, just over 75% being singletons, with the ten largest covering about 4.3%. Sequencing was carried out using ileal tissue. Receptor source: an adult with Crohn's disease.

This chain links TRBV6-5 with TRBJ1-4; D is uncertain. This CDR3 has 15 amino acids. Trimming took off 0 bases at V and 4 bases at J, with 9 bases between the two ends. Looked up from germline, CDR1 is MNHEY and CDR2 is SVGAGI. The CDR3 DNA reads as TGTGCCAGCAGTTACTCGAGGCAGTTTAATGAAAAACTGTTTTTT. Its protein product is CASSYSRQFNEKLFF.

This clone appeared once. CDR3 in amino acids: CASSRQGFNYGYTF. The CDR3 nucleotides are TGTGCCAGCAGTCGTCAGGGGTTTAACTATGGCTACACCTTC. The chain has TRBV6-5 and TRBJ1-2; tentatively, D is TRBD1 (6 bases). CDR1 is MNHEY and CDR2 is SVGAGI in the germline V gene. V dropped 5 bases and J dropped 1 base, with 11 bases sitting between them. The length of the CDR3 is 14 residues.

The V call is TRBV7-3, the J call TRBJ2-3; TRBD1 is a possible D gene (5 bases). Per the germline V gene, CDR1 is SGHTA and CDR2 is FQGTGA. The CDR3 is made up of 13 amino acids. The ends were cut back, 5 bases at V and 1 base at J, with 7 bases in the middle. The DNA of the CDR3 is TGTGCCAGCAGCCAGACAGGCACAGATACGCAGTATTTT. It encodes CASSQTGTDTQYF.

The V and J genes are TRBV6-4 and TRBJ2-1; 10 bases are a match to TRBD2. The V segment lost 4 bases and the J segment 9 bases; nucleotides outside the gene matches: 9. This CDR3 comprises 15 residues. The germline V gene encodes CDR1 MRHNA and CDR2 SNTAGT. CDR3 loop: CASSGEASGSREQFF. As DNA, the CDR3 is TGTGCCAGCAGTGGGGAAGCTAGCGGGAGTCGTGAGCAGTTCTTC.

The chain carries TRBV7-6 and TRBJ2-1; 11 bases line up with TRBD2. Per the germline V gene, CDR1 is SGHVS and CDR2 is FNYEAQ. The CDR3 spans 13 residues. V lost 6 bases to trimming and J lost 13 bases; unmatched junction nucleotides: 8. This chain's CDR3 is CASRRETSGGQFF. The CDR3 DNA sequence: TGTGCCAGCAGGCGTGAAACTAGCGGGGGCCAGTTCTTC.

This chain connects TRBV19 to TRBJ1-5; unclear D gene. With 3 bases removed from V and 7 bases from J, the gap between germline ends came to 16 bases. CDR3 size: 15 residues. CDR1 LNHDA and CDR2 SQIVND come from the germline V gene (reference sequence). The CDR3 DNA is TGTGCCAGTAGTATCACACACTCTAGAGGACAGCCCCAGCATTTT. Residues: CASSITHSRGQPQHF.

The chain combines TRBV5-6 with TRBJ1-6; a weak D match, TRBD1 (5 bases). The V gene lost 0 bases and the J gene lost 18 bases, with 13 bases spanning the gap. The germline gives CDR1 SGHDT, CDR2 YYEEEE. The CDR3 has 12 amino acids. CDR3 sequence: CASSLDGGAPHF. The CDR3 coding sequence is TGTGCCAGCAGCTTGGATGGAGGGGCCCCCCACTTT.

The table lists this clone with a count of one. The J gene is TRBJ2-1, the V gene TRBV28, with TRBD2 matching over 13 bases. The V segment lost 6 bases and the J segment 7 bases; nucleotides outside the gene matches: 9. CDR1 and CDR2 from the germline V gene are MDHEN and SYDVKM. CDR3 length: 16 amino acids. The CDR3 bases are TGTGCCAGCAGCCTACTGACTAGCGGGGGGTGGAATGAGCAGTTCTTC. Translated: CASSLLTSGGWNEQFF.

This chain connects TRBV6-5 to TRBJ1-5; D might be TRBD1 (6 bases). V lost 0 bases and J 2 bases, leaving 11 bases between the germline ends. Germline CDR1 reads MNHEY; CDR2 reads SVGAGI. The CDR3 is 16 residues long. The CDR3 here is CASSYSGAGGNQPQHF. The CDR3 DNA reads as TGTGCCAGCAGTTACTCAGGGGCAGGGGGCAATCAGCCCCAGCATTTT.

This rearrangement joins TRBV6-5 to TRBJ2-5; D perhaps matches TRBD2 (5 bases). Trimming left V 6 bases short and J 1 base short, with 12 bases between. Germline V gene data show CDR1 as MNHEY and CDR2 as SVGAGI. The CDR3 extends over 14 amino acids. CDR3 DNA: TGTGCCAGCAGCACCGGGGTGGCCCAAGAGACCCAGTACTTC. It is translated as CASSTGVAQETQYF.

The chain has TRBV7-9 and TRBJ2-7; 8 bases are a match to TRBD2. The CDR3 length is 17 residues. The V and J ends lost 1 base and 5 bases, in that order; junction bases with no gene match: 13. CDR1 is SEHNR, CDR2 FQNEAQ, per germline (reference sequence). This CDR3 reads CASSLVGSGVLLDEQYF. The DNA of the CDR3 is TGTGCCAGCAGCTTAGTGGGTAGCGGGGTACTGTTGGACGAGCAGTACTTC. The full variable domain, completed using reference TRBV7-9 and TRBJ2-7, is DTGVSQNPRHKITKRGQNVTFRCDPISEHNRLYWYRQTLGQGPEFLTYFQNEAQLEKSRLLSDRFSAERPKGSFSTLEIQRTEQGDSAMYLCASSLVGSGVLLDEQYFGPGTRLTVT.

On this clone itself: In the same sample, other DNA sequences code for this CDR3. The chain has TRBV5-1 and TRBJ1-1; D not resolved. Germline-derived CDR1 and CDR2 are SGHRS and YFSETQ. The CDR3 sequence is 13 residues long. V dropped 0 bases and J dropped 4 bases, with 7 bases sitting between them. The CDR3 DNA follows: TGCGCCAGCAGCTTGGACGGTGGCACTGAAGCTTTCTTT. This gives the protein CASSLDGGTEAFF.

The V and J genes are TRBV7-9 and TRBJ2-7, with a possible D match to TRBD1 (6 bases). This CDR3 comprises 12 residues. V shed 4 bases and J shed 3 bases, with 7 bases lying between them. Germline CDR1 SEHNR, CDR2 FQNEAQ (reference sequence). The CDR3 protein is CASSSQGYEQYF. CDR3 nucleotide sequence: TGTGCCAGCAGCTCACAGGGCTACGAGCAGTACTTC.

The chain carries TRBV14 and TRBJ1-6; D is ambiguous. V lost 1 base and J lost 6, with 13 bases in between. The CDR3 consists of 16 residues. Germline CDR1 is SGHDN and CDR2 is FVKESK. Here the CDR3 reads CASSQAFPGGNSPLHF. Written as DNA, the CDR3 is TGTGCCAGCAGCCAAGCTTTCCCCGGAGGTAATTCACCCCTCCACTTT.

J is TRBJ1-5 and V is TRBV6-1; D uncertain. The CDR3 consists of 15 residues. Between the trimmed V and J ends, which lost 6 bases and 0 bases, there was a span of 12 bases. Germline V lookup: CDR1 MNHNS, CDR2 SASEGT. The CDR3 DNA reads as TGTGCCAGCAGCATGGGCCATGTTAGCAATCAGCCCCAGCATTTT. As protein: CASSMGHVSNQPQHF.

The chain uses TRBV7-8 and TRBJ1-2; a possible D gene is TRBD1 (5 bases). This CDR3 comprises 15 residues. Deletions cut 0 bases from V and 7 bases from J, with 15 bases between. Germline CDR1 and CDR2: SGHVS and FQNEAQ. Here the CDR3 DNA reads TGTGCCAGCAGCTTAGCGTCGGCAGGGCAAGGTGGCTACACCTTC. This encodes CASSLASAGQGGYTF.

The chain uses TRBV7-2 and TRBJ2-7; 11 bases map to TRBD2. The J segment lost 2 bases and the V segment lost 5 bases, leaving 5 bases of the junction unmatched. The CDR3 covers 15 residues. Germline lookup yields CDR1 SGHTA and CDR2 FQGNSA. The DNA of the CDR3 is TGTGCCAGCAGCATCGGGACTAGCGGAGCCTACGAGCAGTACTTC. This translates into CASSIGTSGAYEQYF.

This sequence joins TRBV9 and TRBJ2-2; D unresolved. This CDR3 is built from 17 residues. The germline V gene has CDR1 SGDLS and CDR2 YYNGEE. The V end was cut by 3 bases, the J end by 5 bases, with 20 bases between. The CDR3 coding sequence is TGTGCCAGCAGCGCACTTTATGGTGGTCCCCAAACCGGGGAGCTGTTTTTT. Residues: CASSALYGGPQTGELFF.

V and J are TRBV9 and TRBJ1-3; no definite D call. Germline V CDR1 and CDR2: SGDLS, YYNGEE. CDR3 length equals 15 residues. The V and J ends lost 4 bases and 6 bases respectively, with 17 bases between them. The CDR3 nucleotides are TGTGCCAGCAGCCCAGTCGGACCGGGAGAAAACACCATATATTTT. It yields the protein CASSPVGPGENTIYF.

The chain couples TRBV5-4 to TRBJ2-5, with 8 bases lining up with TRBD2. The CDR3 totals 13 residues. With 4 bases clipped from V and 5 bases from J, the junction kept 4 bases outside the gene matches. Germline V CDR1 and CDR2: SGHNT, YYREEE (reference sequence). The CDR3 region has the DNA TGTGCCAGCAGCGAGGGACTAGAGGAGACCCAGTACTTC. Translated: CASSEGLEETQYF. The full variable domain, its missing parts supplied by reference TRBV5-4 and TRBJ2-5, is ETGVTQSPTHLIKTRGQQVTLRCSSQSGHNTVSWYQQALGQGPQFIFQYYREEENGRGNFPPRFSGLQFPNYSSELNVNALELDDSALYLCASSEGLEETQYFGPGTRLLVL.

CDR3 sequence: CSVVYTGSTDTQYF. The CDR3 coding sequence is TGCAGCGTTGTGTATACGGGGAGCACAGATACGCAGTATTTT. V is TRBV29-1 and J is TRBJ2-3; maybe TRBD2 (5 bases). CDR1 SQVTM and CDR2 ANQGSEA come from the germline V gene. This CDR3 is 14 amino acids long. Trimming cost V 4 bases and J 0 bases, with 11 bases left between them.

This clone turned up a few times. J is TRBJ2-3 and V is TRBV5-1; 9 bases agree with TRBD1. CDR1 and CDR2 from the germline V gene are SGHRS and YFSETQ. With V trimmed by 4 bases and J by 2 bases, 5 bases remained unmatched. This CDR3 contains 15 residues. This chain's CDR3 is CASSEGQGYTDTQYF. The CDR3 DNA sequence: TGCGCCAGCAGCGAGGGACAGGGTTACACAGATACGCAGTATTTT.

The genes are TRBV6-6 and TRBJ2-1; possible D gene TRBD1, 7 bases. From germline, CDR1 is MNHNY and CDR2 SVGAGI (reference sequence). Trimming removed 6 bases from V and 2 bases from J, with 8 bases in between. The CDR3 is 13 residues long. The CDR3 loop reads CASSRGAYNEQFF. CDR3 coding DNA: TGTGCCAGCAGCAGGGGGGCCTACAATGAGCAGTTCTTC.

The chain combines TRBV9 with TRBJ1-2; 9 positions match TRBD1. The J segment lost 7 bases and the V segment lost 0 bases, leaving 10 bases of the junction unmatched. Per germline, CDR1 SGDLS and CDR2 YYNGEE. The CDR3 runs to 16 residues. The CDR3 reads CASSVERDRARGGYTF. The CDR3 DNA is TGTGCCAGCAGCGTAGAGCGGGACAGGGCTCGGGGTGGCTACACCTTC.

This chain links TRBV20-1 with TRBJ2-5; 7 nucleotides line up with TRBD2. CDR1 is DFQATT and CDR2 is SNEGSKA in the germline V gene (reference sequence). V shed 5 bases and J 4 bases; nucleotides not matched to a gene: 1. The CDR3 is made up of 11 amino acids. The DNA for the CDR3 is TGCAGTGCTCGCGGGGGAGAGACCCAGTACTTC. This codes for CSARGGETQYF.

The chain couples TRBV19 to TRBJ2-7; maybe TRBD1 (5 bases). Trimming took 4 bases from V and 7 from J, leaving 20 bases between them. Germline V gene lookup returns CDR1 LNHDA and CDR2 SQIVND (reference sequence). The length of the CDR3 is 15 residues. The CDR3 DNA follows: TGTGCCAGTAGTAGATTGGACGGACAAACGAGGGAGCAGTACTTC. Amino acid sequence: CASSRLDGQTREQYF.

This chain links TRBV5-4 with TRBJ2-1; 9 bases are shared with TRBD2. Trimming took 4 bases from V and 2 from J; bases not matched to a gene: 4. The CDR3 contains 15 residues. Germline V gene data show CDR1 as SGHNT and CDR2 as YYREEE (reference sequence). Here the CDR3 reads CASSLSGSPYNEQFF. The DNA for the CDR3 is TGTGCCAGCAGCCTTAGCGGGAGTCCCTACAATGAGCAGTTCTTC.

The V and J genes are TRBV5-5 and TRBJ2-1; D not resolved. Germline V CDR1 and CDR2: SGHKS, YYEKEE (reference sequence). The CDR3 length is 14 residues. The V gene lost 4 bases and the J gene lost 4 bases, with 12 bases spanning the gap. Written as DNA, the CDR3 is TGTGCCAGCAGCCGTCCCCCAGGTTACAATGAGCAGTTCTTC. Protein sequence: CASSRPPGYNEQFF.